This T cell receptor (beta chain) originates from a study of CD8 T cells in ankylosing spondylitis (dated by TCRdb to about 2017). Turning to the overall study: The study set out to find disease-linked TCR variants by profiling T cell receptor beta repertoires in ankylosing spondylitis patients and healthy donors. Peripheral blood was sampled, and synovial fluid was also collected from ankylosing spondylitis patients. The whole study cohort included over 85 healthy donors and 25 ankylosing spondylitis patients. Study-wide findings and limitations: A CD8+ phenotype was shown by the disease-linked clones, which were found at relatively low frequencies in peripheral blood. Some of the motif variants had been reported before in the synovial fluid and blood of reactive arthritis patients, a finding that suggests common disease-initiation mechanisms. The disease-linked clones were reported as significantly enriched in matched synovial fluid samples from ankylosing spondylitis patients. A TCR beta motif of 7 or 8 highly homologous amino acid variants appeared characteristic of blood from ankylosing spondylitis patients.

This clonotype has ten or more counts. Its specific antigen is unknown. The sample holds no much larger clone one base away, and base qualities are not on file. Instrument on record: Illumina HiSeq 2500. Quantitative 5'-RACE with molecular barcodes was used to prepare TCR beta libraries. The authors processed their data as follows. A new computational method based on a probabilistic model of VDJ rearrangement was used to identify disease-linked TCR variants. TCRdb trimmed the raw reads at Q25, called clones with MiXCR and kept productive beta chains. For every CDR3 protein sequence, its rows merge into one entry that carries the most common genes and DNA. The V and J calls and clone size are TCRdb's, not the authors'. For this sample the table gives some 840,000 distinct CDR3 sequences, of which 12% were detected only once. The ten largest account for 0.51% of the sample. CDR3 length: 17 amino acids, cysteine to phenylalanine. Just CDR3 DNA is preserved here, 51 bases in frame from base 1. CDR1 and CDR2, per the germline V gene, are KGHDR and SFDVKD. Unmatched junction bases come to 4, with V trimmed by 4 bases and J by 5 bases.

Material: blood, either unsorted or a sorted T cell fraction (not recorded which). This sequence was found in a male donor with ankylosing spondylitis. The rearranged segments are TRBV24-1 and TRBJ2-1; a stretch of 16 junction bases matches TRBD2. The CDR3 protein sequence reads: CATSDLGLAGGDNEQFF. The sequenced DNA is TGTGCCACCAGTGACCTGGGACTAGCGGGAGGGGACAATGAGCAGTTCTTC.